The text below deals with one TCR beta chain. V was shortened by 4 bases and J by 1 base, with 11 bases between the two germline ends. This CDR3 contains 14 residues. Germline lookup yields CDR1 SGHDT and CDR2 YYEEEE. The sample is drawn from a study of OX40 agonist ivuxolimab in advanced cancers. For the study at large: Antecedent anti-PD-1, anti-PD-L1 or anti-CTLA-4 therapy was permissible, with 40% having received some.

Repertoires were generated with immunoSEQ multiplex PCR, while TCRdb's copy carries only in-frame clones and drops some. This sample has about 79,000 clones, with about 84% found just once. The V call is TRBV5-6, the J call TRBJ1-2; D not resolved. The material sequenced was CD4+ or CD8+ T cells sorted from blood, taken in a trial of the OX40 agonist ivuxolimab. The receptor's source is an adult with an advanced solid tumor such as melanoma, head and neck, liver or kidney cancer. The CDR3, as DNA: TGTGCCAGCAGCCCGGGTCCGATTAACTATGGCTACACCTTC. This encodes CASSPGPINYGYTF.